This note documents a single TCR beta chain sequence. As yet, its antigen is unknown. CDR1 SGHRS and CDR2 YFSETQ come from the germline V gene. CDR3 length: 16 residues. Trimming shortened V by 3 bases and J by 1 base, and 14 bases separated the two germline ends. Donors gave around 10 milliliters of peripheral blood apiece. The entry originates in a study of blood T cells in healthy people across ages. As for the study in general: In model experiments, template switching was able to capture about one barcoded beta molecule for every two T cells that were present.

Next came a second PCR, run for roughly 6 to 11 cycles, which used a sample-barcoded 5' primer along with a J-beta primer mix. TCRdb called the 5' RACE reads again in MiXCR, with one record for every CDR3 protein. Of 1.2 million to 1.5 million distinct CDR3 sequences listed, about 40% were seen once; the top ten hold 7.9%. Notes on the study in general: Comparison with aged donors showed that long-lived donors had more naive CD4+ cells and higher diversity.

The clonotype was recovered from a woman aged 18 to 35 in good health. Material: blood. This sequence joins TRBV5-1 and TRBJ1-3; possibly TRBD1 for D (5 bases). The CDR3 reads CASSSGPNTSGNTIYF. The CDR3 region has the DNA TGCGCCAGCAGCTCGGGACCGAACACTTCTGGAAACACCATATATTTT.